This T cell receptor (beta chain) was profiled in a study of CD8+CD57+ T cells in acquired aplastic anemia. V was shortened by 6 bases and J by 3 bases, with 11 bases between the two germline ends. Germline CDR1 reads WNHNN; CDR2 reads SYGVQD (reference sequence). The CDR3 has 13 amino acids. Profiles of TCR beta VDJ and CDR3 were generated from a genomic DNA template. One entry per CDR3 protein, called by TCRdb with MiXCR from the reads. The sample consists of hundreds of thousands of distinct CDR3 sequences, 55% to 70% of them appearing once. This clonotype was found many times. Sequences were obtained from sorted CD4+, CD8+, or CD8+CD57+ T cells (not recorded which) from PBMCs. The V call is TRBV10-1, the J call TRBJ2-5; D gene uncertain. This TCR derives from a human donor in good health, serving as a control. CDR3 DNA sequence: TGCGCCAGCAGCTCCGGACGGAAAGAGACCCAGTACTTC. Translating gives CASSSGRKETQYF.